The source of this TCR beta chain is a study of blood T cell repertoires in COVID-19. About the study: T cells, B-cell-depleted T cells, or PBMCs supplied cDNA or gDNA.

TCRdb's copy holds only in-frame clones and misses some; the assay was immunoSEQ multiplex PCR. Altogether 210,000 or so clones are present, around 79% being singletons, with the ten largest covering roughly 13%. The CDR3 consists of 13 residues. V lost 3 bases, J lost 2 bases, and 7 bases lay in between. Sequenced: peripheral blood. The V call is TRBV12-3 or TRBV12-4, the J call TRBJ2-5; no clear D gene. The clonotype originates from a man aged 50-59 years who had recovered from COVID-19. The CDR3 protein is CASSFSPQETQYF. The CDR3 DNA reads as TGTGCCAGCAGTTTTTCCCCTCAAGAGACCCAGTACTTC.